The clone carrying this TCR beta chain was found a few times. What it binds is unknown. The CDR3 covers 14 residues. With V trimmed by 6 bases and J by 5 bases, 9 bases remained unmatched. In germline, CDR1 is LNHDA, CDR2 SQIVND (reference sequence). The PCR had 60 Vbeta and 13 Jbeta primers. Original data processing: Roughly 80 million unique TCR beta chains, 9.5 million to 14 million shared, were counted in a later analysis. Method: immunoSEQ multiplex PCR; TCRdb's copy keeps in-frame clones and lacks some. V and J calls and clone size are those listed in that table; D and trimming were worked out from the DNA. The data contain about 93,000 clones, about 81% of them singletons. The data are from a study of cytomegalovirus exposure and HLA in healthy donors. Broader study findings: Altogether, 170 or so TCR beta chains were recorded as cytomegalovirus-associated.

This clonotype was sampled from a woman aged 40 to 50 in good health and CMV-seronegative. The sample taken for sequencing was PBMCs. The V call is TRBV19, the J call TRBJ2-7; 8 bases agree with TRBD1. The chain's CDR3 is CASRVSRTGNEQYF. In nucleotides, the CDR3 is TGTGCCAGTAGGGTGTCACGGACAGGGAACGAGCAGTACTTC.